These 25 T cell receptor beta chains were sequenced from one sample in a study of Graves' ophthalmopathy and Graves' hyperthyroidism. The sequenced template was RNA, covering the TCR beta CDR3 region. HTBI primers served in a first-round RT-PCR, which a second-round multiplex PCR followed. TCRdb re-called the multiplex PCR reads with MiXCR, one entry per CDR3 protein. Of around 670,000 distinct CDR3 sequences listed, around 40% are singletons. The sequenced material came from peripheral blood. These receptors were taken from an adult man with Graves' ophthalmopathy.

The chain carries TRBV29-1 and TRBJ2-5, with TRBD2 as a possible D gene (6 bases). This CDR3 region has 13 residues. The V end was cut by 8 bases, the J end by 4 bases, with 17 bases between. From germline, CDR1 is SQVTM and CDR2 ANQGSEA. The CDR3 nucleotides are TGCAGCTTAAATGGGGGGAAAGGAGAGACCCAGTACTTC. The encoded protein is CSLNGGKGETQYF.

On this clonotype: A much bigger clone sits one base away, suggesting this may be a read error. This CDR3 fails to terminate in the conserved phenylalanine or tryptophan, so it likely reflects a read error. V usage is TRBV10-3 and J usage is TRBJ1-3; 11 bases map to TRBD1. The CDR3 spans 15 residues. Losses at the gene ends were 6 bases for V and 0 bases for J; bases not matched to a gene: 1. Germline-derived CDR1 and CDR2 are ENHRY and SYGVKD. The CDR3 loop reads CAIRGTGGSGNTIYS. In nucleotides, the CDR3 is TGTGCCATCAGGGGGACAGGGGGCTCTGGAAACACCATATATTCT.

The chain employs TRBV7-2 and TRBJ1-5; unclear D gene. The V gene's germline CDR1 is SGHTA and CDR2 FQGNSA. CDR3 length: 16 residues. The V end was cut by 1 base, the J end by 0 bases, with 10 bases between. The CDR3 reads CASSLDRSYSNQPQHF. CDR3 coding DNA: TGTGCCAGCAGCTTAGATCGGAGTTATAGCAATCAGCCCCAGCATTTT. Based on the CDR3 plus reference TRBV7-2 and TRBJ1-5, the full variable domain is GAGVSQSPSNKVTEKGKDVELRCDPISGHTALYWYRQSLGQGLEFLIYFQGNSAPDKSGLPSDRFSAERTGGSVSTLTIQRTQQEDSAVYLCASSLDRSYSNQPQHFGDGTRLSIL.

This clonotype came up a few times. A much larger clone differs by one base, so this may be a read error. The chain recombines TRBV7-9 with TRBJ2-2; unclear D gene. Trimming removed 3 bases from V and 7 bases from J, with 6 bases in between. The germline CDR1 and CDR2 sequences are SEHNR and FQNEAQ (reference sequence). The CDR3 extends over 12 amino acids. The CDR3 coding sequence is TGTGCCAGCAGCTTTTCGATCGGGGAGCTGTTTTTT. Its protein product is CASSFSIGELFF.

The chain combines TRBV7-8 with TRBJ2-7; perhaps D is TRBD1 or TRBD2 (5 bases each). The length of the CDR3 is 18 residues. Germline V gene data show CDR1 as SGHVS and CDR2 as FQNEAQ. V dropped 0 bases and J dropped 3 bases, with 21 bases sitting between them. The CDR3 is CASSLAGSGARVIYEQYF. DNA for the CDR3: TGTGCCAGCAGCTTAGCAGGTTCTGGGGCGCGGGTAATCTACGAGCAGTACTTC.

The gene calls are TRBV2 and TRBJ2-3, with D perhaps matching TRBD2 (6 bases). This CDR3 spans 13 amino acids. Between the trimmed V and J ends, which lost 4 bases and 5 bases, there was a span of 10 bases. The germline CDR1 and CDR2 sequences are SNHLY and FYNNEI. The CDR3 sequence is CASSVLARDTQYF. The CDR3, as DNA: TGTGCCAGCAGTGTGCTAGCGCGAGATACGCAGTATTTT.

This clonotype appeared a few times. The rearrangement uses TRBV19 and TRBJ2-2; 8 bases align to TRBD1. Germline lookup yields CDR1 LNHDA and CDR2 SQIVND (reference sequence). CDR3 size: 15 residues. The junction had 6 bases not matched to a gene; V was cut back by 6 bases and J by 3 bases. CDR3 residues: CASRTGGVDTGELFF. The CDR3 DNA reads as TGTGCCAGTAGAACAGGGGGTGTCGACACCGGGGAGCTGTTTTTT.

This clonotype appeared many times. V and J are TRBV7-9 and TRBJ1-4; a weak D match, TRBD1 (5 bases). Germline V CDR1 and CDR2: SEHNR, FQNEAQ (reference sequence). CDR3 length: 14 residues. V was pared by 8 bases and J by 2 bases, with 12 bases between. The CDR3 coding sequence is TGTGCCAGCGGCAAACAGGCGACTAATGAAAAACTGTTTTTT. Protein product: CASGKQATNEKLFF.

This clonotype has a count of ten or more. V usage is TRBV20-1 and J usage is TRBJ1-1; D gene ambiguous. Germline CDR1 DFQATT, CDR2 SNEGSKA (reference sequence). The CDR3 extends over 12 amino acids. Trimming cost V 5 bases and J 1 base, with 8 bases left between them. The CDR3 coding sequence is TGCAGTGCTGTGACCGAGAACACTGAAGCTTTCTTT. Its protein product is CSAVTENTEAFF.

This clonotype was detected ten times or more. V usage is TRBV2 and J usage is TRBJ2-7; 12 nucleotides line up with TRBD2. CDR3 length: 15 amino acids. Unmatched junction bases numbered 2, after V lost 3 bases and J lost 2 bases. The germline V gene encodes CDR1 SNHLY and CDR2 FYNNEI. In nucleotides, the CDR3 is TGTGCCAGCAGTGAGCCTAGCGGGGGGGCCTACGAGCAGTACTTC. This codes for CASSEPSGGAYEQYF.

The J gene is TRBJ1-1, the V gene TRBV19; a weak D match, TRBD1 (5 bases). Germline values: CDR1 LNHDA, CDR2 SQIVND (reference sequence). V shed 8 bases and J shed 2 bases, with 15 bases lying between them. This CDR3 comprises 14 residues. The CDR3 bases are TGTGCCAGTCATGGGGATAGGGGAAACACTGAAGCTTTCTTT. This codes for CASHGDRGNTEAFF.

This clonotype was found a few times. J is TRBJ2-7 and V is TRBV7-9; TRBD2 aligns across 7 bases. V shed 1 base, J shed 10 bases, and the junction held 10 bases outside the gene matches. Germline CDR1 SEHNR, CDR2 FQNEAQ (reference sequence). The CDR3 covers 14 residues. CDR3 in amino acids: CASSLVASSGPQYF. For the CDR3, the DNA is TGTGCCAGCAGCTTAGTCGCGTCTAGCGGTCCACAGTACTTC.

The V call is TRBV11-2, the J call TRBJ2-7; D gene ambiguous. The CDR3 runs 16 residues. V was clipped by 6 bases and J by 1 base, with 19 bases between them. Germline V gene data show CDR1 as SGHAT and CDR2 as FQNNGV. CDR3 loop: CASSLSIGPGSYEQYF. For the CDR3, the DNA is TGTGCCAGCAGTCTTAGTATCGGGCCAGGTTCCTACGAGCAGTACTTC.

In DNA, the CDR3 is TGCAGCGTTGAAGACAAGGACAGGGGGGTACCGGCTGAAGCTTTCTTT. This encodes CSVEDKDRGVPAEAFF. This chain connects TRBV29-1 to TRBJ1-1; TRBD1 aligns across 10 bases. This CDR3 spans 16 amino acids. V lost 0 bases, J lost 6 bases, and 10 bases stayed unmatched. Germline V gene data show CDR1 as SQVTM and CDR2 as ANQGSEA.

At least ten counts were recorded for this clonotype. In DNA form, the CDR3 reads TGCAGCGTTGGACTAGCGGGACGCGGGGAGCTGTTTTTT. Translation gives CSVGLAGRGELFF. V usage is TRBV29-1 and J usage is TRBJ2-2, with 11 bases fitting TRBD2. The CDR3 has 13 amino acids. V lost 4 bases and J lost 7; bases outside the gene matches: 2. Per germline, CDR1 SQVTM and CDR2 ANQGSEA.

The chain recombines TRBV6-5 with TRBJ1-2; maybe TRBD1 (6 bases). The CDR3 is 13 residues long. Germline CDR1 MNHEY, CDR2 SVGAGI. V lost 5 bases and J 6 bases, leaving 13 bases between the germline ends. For the CDR3, the DNA is TGTGCCAGCAGTCGGCGGGACACCCATGGCTACACCTTC. It codes for CASSRRDTHGYTF.

The chain uses TRBV7-9 and TRBJ2-2, with no clear D. Germline V gives CDR1 SEHNR, CDR2 FQNEAQ (reference sequence). The CDR3 is 16 residues long. The germline V and J ends were trimmed by 3 bases and 7 bases, with 18 bases remaining between them. CDR3 protein: CASSLRAFRYLGELFF. For the CDR3, the DNA is TGTGCCAGCAGCTTGCGAGCTTTCCGCTACCTCGGGGAGCTGTTTTTT.

At least ten counts were recorded for this clonotype. The chain combines TRBV10-3 with TRBJ1-2; 8 positions agree with TRBD1. The CDR3 totals 14 residues. Germline values: CDR1 ENHRY, CDR2 SYGVKD. Trimming took 5 bases from V and 4 from J; bases not matched to a gene: 6. In nucleotides, the CDR3 is TGTGCCATCAGTCCGGACAGGGTTGGCTATGGCTACACCTTC. Translated: CAISPDRVGYGYTF.

The V call is TRBV25-1, the J call TRBJ1-3, with TRBD1 identical over 11 bases. Losses at the gene ends were 4 bases for V and 2 bases for J; bases not matched to a gene: 1. The CDR3 has 15 amino acids. The germline V gene encodes CDR1 MGHDK and CDR2 SYGVNS. The CDR3 is CASSGDRGAGNTIYF. The CDR3 DNA reads as TGTGCCAGCAGTGGGGACAGGGGGGCTGGAAACACCATATATTTT.

This clonotype was recorded only once. J is TRBJ1-3 and V is TRBV25-1; 7 bases are a match to TRBD1. With 5 bases clipped from V and 3 bases from J, the junction kept 7 bases outside the gene matches. The CDR3 runs to 15 residues. In germline, CDR1 is MGHDK, CDR2 SYGVNS. The CDR3 DNA sequence: TGTGCCAGCAGTTACCCGACAGGGAATGGAAACACCATATATTTT. Translating gives CASSYPTGNGNTIYF.

This clonotype was seen only a few times. This sequence joins TRBV20-1 and TRBJ1-1; the D is unclear. The V gene's germline CDR1 is DFQATT and CDR2 SNEGSKA (reference sequence). V shed 1 base and J shed 3 bases, with 12 bases lying between them. The CDR3 runs 14 residues. The CDR3 nucleotides read TGCAGTGCTAGAGCCATACAGTATGACACTGAAGCTTTCTTT. It codes for CSARAIQYDTEAFF.

The chain employs TRBV6-1 and TRBJ1-2; no reliable D call. Germline CDR1 MNHNS, CDR2 SASEGT. The CDR3 loop spans 13 amino acids. Trimming removed 5 bases from V and 5 bases from J, with 12 bases in between. CDR3 sequence: CASSFGLKYGYTF. CDR3 bases: TGTGCCAGCAGTTTCGGTTTGAAATATGGCTACACCTTC.

This chain uses TRBV20-1 with TRBJ2-5; D ambiguous. Germline-derived CDR1 and CDR2 are DFQATT and SNEGSKA (reference sequence). There are 15 residues in the CDR3. The germline V and J ends were trimmed by 5 bases and 3 bases, with 19 bases remaining between them. The CDR3 reads CSAPRAPGLEETQYF. As DNA, the CDR3 is TGCAGTGCTCCCAGAGCACCGGGCCTGGAAGAGACCCAGTACTTC.

CDR3 sequence: CASSPGLAGGDLSYEQYF. The DNA of the CDR3 is TGTGCCAGCAGCCCAGGACTAGCGGGAGGGGACCTCTCCTACGAGCAGTACTTC. The gene calls are TRBV7-9 and TRBJ2-7, with 15 positions matching TRBD2. The CDR3 loop spans 18 amino acids. V trimming: 5 bases; J trimming: 0 bases; junction bases outside the gene matches: 8. Germline V gives CDR1 SEHNR, CDR2 FQNEAQ (reference sequence).

The genes are TRBV10-3 and TRBJ2-7; possibly TRBD1 or TRBD2 for D (5 bases each). V was pared by 10 bases and J by 0 bases, with 19 bases between. Germline lookup yields CDR1 ENHRY and CDR2 SYGVKD. This CDR3 has 15 amino acids. This CDR3 is CASSLGVGTSYEQYF. The CDR3 nucleotides are TGTGCCAGCAGCTTGGGGGTAGGCACCTCCTACGAGCAGTACTTC.